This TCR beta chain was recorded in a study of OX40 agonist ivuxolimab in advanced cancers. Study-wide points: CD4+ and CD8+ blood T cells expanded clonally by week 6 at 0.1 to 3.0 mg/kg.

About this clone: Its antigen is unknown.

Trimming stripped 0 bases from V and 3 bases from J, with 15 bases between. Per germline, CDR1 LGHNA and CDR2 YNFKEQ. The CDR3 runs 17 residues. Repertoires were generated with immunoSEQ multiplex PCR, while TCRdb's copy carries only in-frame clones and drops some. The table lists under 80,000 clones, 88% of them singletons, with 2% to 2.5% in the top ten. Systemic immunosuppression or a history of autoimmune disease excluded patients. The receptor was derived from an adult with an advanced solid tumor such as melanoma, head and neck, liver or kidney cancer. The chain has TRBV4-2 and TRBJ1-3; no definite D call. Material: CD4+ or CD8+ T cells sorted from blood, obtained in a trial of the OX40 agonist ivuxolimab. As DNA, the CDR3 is TGTGCCAGCAGCCAAGAATGGACTCCCATGGGTGGAAACACCATATATTTT. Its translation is CASSQEWTPMGGNTIYF.